Listed below are T cell receptor beta chains from one sample, sequenced in a study of blood T cell repertoires in COVID-19. TCRdb's table, derived via immunoSEQ multiplex PCR, lists solely in-frame clones and lacks some. The data hold 150,000 to 200,000 clones, with about 92% observed a single time. The source material was peripheral blood. Source of these receptors: a man between 60 and 75 years old with active or convalescent COVID-19. Both conserved end residues are part of each CDR3. The order of the fields is clone size, J gene, V gene, D gene, CDR3 protein, CDR3 DNA. A D gene is named only where the DNA matches it firmly. Size tells how often a clone was seen (once, few, many) or the class of an expanded clone, and some rows leave it out.

>NA|TRBJ2-1|TRBV11-2|TRBD2
CASSLGAAGGLNEQFF
TGTGCCAGCAGCTTAGGTGCAGCGGGGGGACTCAATGAGCAGTTCTTC
>NA|TRBJ1-1|TRBV18|NA
CASSPEGAVFTEAFF
TGTGCCAGCTCACCTGAGGGCGCGGTTTTCACTGAAGCTTTCTTT
>NA|TRBJ1-1|TRBV5-1|NA
CASTLQGNTEAFF
TGCGCCAGCACCTTACAGGGGAACACTGAAGCTTTCTTT
>NA|TRBJ2-5|TRBV3-1/TRBV3-2|TRBD2
CASSQPAGTSGPHQETQYF
TGTGCCAGCAGCCAACCTGCCGGGACTAGCGGGCCCCACCAAGAGACCCAGTACTTC
>NA|TRBJ2-7|TRBV21-1|NA
CASSKGGTGLSYEQYF
TGTGCCAGCAGCAAAGGGGGAACGGGACTCTCCTACGAGCAGTACTTC
>NA|TRBJ2-7|TRBV7-9|TRBD1
CASSFKEGTGLYEQYF
TGTGCCAGCAGCTTTAAAGAGGGGACAGGGCTCTACGAGCAGTACTTC
>NA|TRBJ1-5|TRBV19|TRBD1
CASSRTGVSGDQPQHF
TGTGCCAGTAGTCGGACAGGGGTCTCGGGTGATCAGCCCCAGCATTTT
>NA|TRBJ2-1|TRBV11-1|TRBD2
CASRDLGGAYNEQFF
TGTGCCAGCAGAGACCTCGGGGGGGCCTACAATGAGCAGTTCTTC
>NA|TRBJ1-2|TRBV19|NA
CASRPVGEGSHGYTF
TGTGCCAGTAGACCGGTAGGGGAGGGGAGCCATGGCTACACCTTC
>few|TRBJ1-5|TRBV5-6|NA
CASSLRGFGQPQHF
TGTGCCAGCAGCTTGCGGGGGTTTGGTCAGCCCCAGCATTTT
>once|TRBJ2-7|TRBV6-5|TRBD1
CASSGRDRDHEQYF
TGTGCCAGCAGCGGCCGGGACAGGGACCACGAGCAGTACTTC
>NA|TRBJ2-7|TRBV7-2|NA
CASSSNYEQYF
TGTGCCAGCAGCTCCAACTACGAGCAGTACTTC
>NA|TRBJ2-2|TRBV6-4|NA
CASSDTANTGELFF
TGTGCCAGCAGTGATACGGCGAACACCGGGGAGCTGTTTTTT
>NA|TRBJ1-4|TRBV19|NA
CASRRGEKLFF
TGTGCCAGTAGAAGGGGTGAAAAACTGTTTTTT
>NA|TRBJ2-3|TRBV6-5|TRBD1
CASSRDRGHNTQYF
TGTGCCAGCAGCCGGGACAGGGGGCATAATACGCAGTATTTT
>NA|TRBJ1-1|TRBV27|TRBD1
CASSSIHRGILMNTEAFF
TGTGCCAGCAGTTCAATCCACAGGGGTATTTTGATGAACACTGAAGCTTTCTTT
>once|TRBJ2-5|TRBV25-1|NA
CASSDGAGETQYF
TGTGCCAGCAGTGATGGGGCGGGGGAGACCCAGTACTTC
>NA|TRBJ1-1|TRBV4-1|NA
CASSQEGAGTEAFF
TGCGCCAGCAGCCAAGAGGGGGCAGGCACTGAAGCTTTCTTT
>NA|TRBJ1-1|TRBV4-2|NA
CASSQAGTGLDSPEGAFF
TGTGCCAGCAGCCAAGCGGGGACGGGGTTGGACAGCCCCGAAGGAGCTTTCTTT
>NA|TRBJ2-6|TRBV4-1|TRBD1
CASSQAGTGGNSGANVLTF
TGCGCCAGCAGCCAAGCCGGGACAGGGGGTAATTCTGGGGCCAACGTCCTGACTTTC
>NA|TRBJ1-2|TRBV6-2/TRBV6-3|NA
CASSPRPSGDYGYTF
TGTGCCAGCAGCCCGCGGCCATCAGGGGACTATGGCTACACCTTC
>NA|TRBJ1-5|TRBV6-5|TRBD1
CASSYSPQGADQPQHF
TGTGCCAGCAGTTACTCCCCCCAGGGGGCCGATCAGCCCCAGCATTTT
>NA|TRBJ2-7|TRBV10-2|NA
CASRTLSEQYF
TGCGCCAGCAGAACTCTAAGCGAGCAGTACTTC
>NA|TRBJ1-2|TRBV10-2|NA
CASSESAGRSNYGYTF
TGCGCCAGCAGTGAGTCGGCGGGACGATCTAACTATGGCTACACCTTC
>NA|TRBJ2-2|TRBV7-6|TRBD2
CASSIPGLAGRGTGELFF
TGTGCCAGCAGCATTCCGGGACTAGCGGGGAGAGGAACCGGGGAGCTGTTTTTT
>NA|TRBJ2-5|TRBV9|NA
CASSVSPGKGETQYF
TGTGCCAGCAGCGTATCACCGGGGAAAGGAGAGACCCAGTACTTC
>NA|TRBJ2-3|TRBV6-6|TRBD2
CASSSTLFSLLAGASTDTQYF
TGTGCCAGCAGCTCTACTTTATTCTCACTTTTAGCGGGGGCTAGCACAGATACGCAGTATTTT
>NA|TRBJ2-2|TRBV5-1|NA
CASSLGVPGELFF
TGCGCCAGCAGCTTGGGAGTACCCGGGGAGCTGTTTTTT
>NA|TRBJ1-6|TRBV12-3/TRBV12-4|NA
CASNRARGSPLHF
TGTGCCAGCAATAGGGCTCGGGGTTCACCCCTCCACTTT
>NA|TRBJ1-1|TRBV4-2|NA
CASSQAVKNTEAFF
TGTGCCAGCAGCCAGGCAGTTAAGAACACTGAAGCTTTCTTT
>NA|TRBJ2-2|TRBV23-1|NA
CASRQSTVNTGELFF
TGCGCCAGCAGACAGTCTACAGTAAACACCGGGGAGCTGTTTTTT
>NA|TRBJ2-1|TRBV10-3|NA
CAISLGGGSSYNEQFF
TGTGCCATCAGTTTAGGGGGGGGCAGCTCCTACAATGAGCAGTTCTTC
>NA|TRBJ1-2|TRBV5-1|NA
CASRGGTGYTF
TGCGCCAGCAGGGGAGGGACTGGCTACACCTTC
>NA|TRBJ2-7|TRBV7-9|TRBD1
CASSFGQGWYEQYF
TGTGCCAGCAGCTTTGGACAGGGTTGGTACGAGCAGTACTTC
>NA|TRBJ2-3|TRBV9|TRBD1
CASSQGGTDTQYF
TGTGCCAGCAGCCAGGGGGGCACAGATACGCAGTATTTT
>NA|TRBJ1-1|TRBV7-6|NA
CASSRQANTEAFF
TGTGCCAGCAGCCGACAGGCGAACACTGAAGCTTTCTTT
>NA|TRBJ1-5|TRBV6-1|NA
CASSEVDKALGNQPQHF
TGTGCCAGCAGTGAAGTGGATAAAGCGTTGGGCAATCAGCCCCAGCATTTT
>once|TRBJ2-2|TRBV2|TRBD2
CASGLARNTGELFF
TGTGCCAGCGGACTAGCGCGTAACACCGGGGAGCTGTTTTTT
>NA|TRBJ2-5|TRBV6-4|NA
CASSEQGGETQYF
TGTGCCAGCAGTGAGCAGGGCGGAGAGACCCAGTACTTC
>NA|TRBJ2-3|TRBV18|NA
CASSPDRHTDTQYF
TGTGCCAGCTCACCAGACAGGCACACAGATACGCAGTATTTT
>NA|TRBJ2-2|TRBV6-1|NA
CASSEWGTGPFPGELFF
TGTGCCAGCAGTGAATGGGGAACAGGGCCGTTTCCGGGGGAGCTGTTTTTT
>NA|TRBJ2-1|TRBV25-1|NA
CASMAGVGNEQFF
TGTGCCAGCATGGCAGGGGTCGGCAATGAGCAGTTCTTC
>NA|TRBJ2-7|TRBV18|TRBD1
CASSPGTGGSYEQYF
TGTGCCAGCTCACCTGGGACAGGGGGCAGCTACGAGCAGTACTTC
>NA|TRBJ2-1|TRBV5-1|TRBD2
CASSPRLAGGIYNEQFF
TGCGCCAGCAGCCCCAGACTAGCGGGAGGGATTTACAATGAGCAGTTCTTC
>NA|TRBJ2-1|TRBV5-1|TRBD2
CASSLEISGTSSYNEQFF
TGCGCCAGCAGCTTGGAGATTAGCGGGACCAGCTCCTACAATGAGCAGTTCTTC
>NA|TRBJ2-2|TRBV10-1|NA
CASSDGGAGYTGELFF
TGCGCCAGCAGTGACGGCGGGGCGGGTTACACCGGGGAGCTGTTTTTT
>NA|TRBJ1-3|TRBV27|NA
CASSPTPRGRNTIYF
TGTGCCAGCAGCCCCACCCCCAGGGGCAGAAACACCATATATTTT
>NA|TRBJ2-1|TRBV18|TRBD2
CASSPPGLAGAEQFF
TGTGCCAGCTCACCCCCCGGACTAGCGGGAGCAGAGCAGTTCTTC
>NA|TRBJ2-5|TRBV5-1|TRBD2
CASSFLAGSSRETQYF
TGCGCCAGCAGCTTCCTAGCGGGGTCCTCGAGGGAGACCCAGTACTTC